This entry concerns a single T cell receptor beta chain. The data belong to a study of blood T cell repertoires in COVID-19. Across the study: The United States, Italy and Spain supplied acute and convalescent COVID-19 samples.

Sequencing was performed with immunoSEQ multiplex PCR; in TCRdb, only in-frame clones are kept and a portion is missing. The sample lists more than 300,000 clones; around 87% were seen once. Germline lookup yields CDR1 KGHDR and CDR2 SFDVKD. Trimming removed 0 bases at V and 1 base at J, with 14 bases between. This CDR3 comprises 17 residues. This TCR was sampled from a woman in her 30s with COVID-19, enrolled during active disease. Sequencing input: peripheral blood. This chain links TRBV24-1 with TRBJ2-5; tentatively, D is TRBD2 (5 bases). CDR3 bases: TGTGCCACCAGTGATTTGCACGGGGATCTGGCCCAAGAGACCCAGTACTTC. This encodes CATSDLHGDLAQETQYF.